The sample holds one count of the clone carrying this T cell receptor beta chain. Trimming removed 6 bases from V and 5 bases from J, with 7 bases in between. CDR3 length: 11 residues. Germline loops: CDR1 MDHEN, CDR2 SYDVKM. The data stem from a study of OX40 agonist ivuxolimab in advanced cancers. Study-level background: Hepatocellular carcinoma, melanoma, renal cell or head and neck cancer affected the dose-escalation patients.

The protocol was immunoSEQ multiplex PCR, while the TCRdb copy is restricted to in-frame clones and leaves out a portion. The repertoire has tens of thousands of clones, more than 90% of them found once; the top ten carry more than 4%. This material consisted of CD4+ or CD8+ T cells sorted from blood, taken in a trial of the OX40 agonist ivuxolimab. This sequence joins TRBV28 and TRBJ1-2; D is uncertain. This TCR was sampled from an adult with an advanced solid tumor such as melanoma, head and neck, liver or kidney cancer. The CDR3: CASREHYGYTF. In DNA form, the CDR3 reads TGTGCCAGCAGAGAGCATTATGGCTACACCTTC.